A selection of T cell receptor beta chains follows, all from one sample in a study of beta chain features in type 1 diabetes. Sequencing was performed with immunoSEQ multiplex PCR; in TCRdb, only in-frame clones are kept and a portion is missing. The table shows fewer than 400,000 clones, with 7% to 9% occurring only once. The sample was central memory CD4+ T cells from blood. The receptor source for this set is a woman aged 18-29 years in good health. The CDR3 runs from the conserved cysteine through the conserved F or W. A D gene is named only where the DNA matches it firmly. Rows give clone size only sometimes, using once, few, many, or a class for an expanded clone.

d_call: .
v_call: TRBV28
clone_size: .
j_call: TRBJ2-1
cdr3_nt: TGTGCCACCATAGGGGTCAATGAGCAGTTCTTC
cdr3_aa: CATIGVNEQFF

d_call: TRBD2
v_call: TRBV28
clone_size: .
j_call: TRBJ2-7
cdr3_nt: TGTGCCAGCAGCTCACTAGGCCTTGGGCGGGAGGGCCACGAGCAGTACTTC
cdr3_aa: CASSSLGLGREGHEQYF

d_call: TRBD1
v_call: TRBV7-7
clone_size: few
j_call: TRBJ2-1
cdr3_nt: TGTGCTAGCAGCACTAGACAGGGCTCAAGTGAGCAGTTCTTC
cdr3_aa: CASSTRQGSSEQFF

d_call: TRBD2
v_call: TRBV4-2
clone_size: .
j_call: TRBJ2-7
cdr3_nt: TGTGCCAGCAGCCAAGATACCGCTAGCGGCTACTACGAGCAGTACTTC
cdr3_aa: CASSQDTASGYYEQYF

d_call: .
v_call: TRBV7-9
clone_size: .
j_call: TRBJ2-2
cdr3_nt: TGTGCCAGCAGCCGACAGAGGAGCTCCGCCGGGGAGCTGTTTTTT
cdr3_aa: CASSRQRSSAGELFF

d_call: TRBD2
v_call: TRBV7-9
clone_size: .
j_call: TRBJ2-3
cdr3_nt: TGTGCCAGCAGCTTAATGGCGGGAGCAACAGATACGCAGTATTTT
cdr3_aa: CASSLMAGATDTQYF

d_call: TRBD2
v_call: TRBV19
clone_size: .
j_call: TRBJ2-3
cdr3_nt: TGTGCCAGTAGGGGGACTAGCGGATTCACAGATACGCAGTATTTT
cdr3_aa: CASRGTSGFTDTQYF

d_call: .
v_call: TRBV11-2
clone_size: .
j_call: TRBJ2-7
cdr3_nt: TGTGCCAGCGGGGTCGGGCTAGCCTCCTACGAGCAGTACTTC
cdr3_aa: CASGVGLASYEQYF

d_call: TRBD1
v_call: TRBV5-1
clone_size: few
j_call: TRBJ1-1
cdr3_nt: TGCGCCAGCAGCTCAATTTCAGGGGGCTCGATGAACACTGAAGCTTTCTTT
cdr3_aa: CASSSISGGSMNTEAFF

d_call: TRBD1
v_call: TRBV19
clone_size: .
j_call: TRBJ2-7
cdr3_nt: TGTGCCAGTAGTTCGTTACAGGGGTACTACGAGCAGTACTTC
cdr3_aa: CASSSLQGYYEQYF

d_call: .
v_call: TRBV7-9
clone_size: few
j_call: TRBJ1-2
cdr3_nt: TGTGCCAGCAGCTTAGGCCAGGGTTATGGCTACACCTTC
cdr3_aa: CASSLGQGYGYTF

d_call: .
v_call: TRBV7-2
clone_size: .
j_call: TRBJ1-2
cdr3_nt: TGTGCCAGCAGCCCAGCCCGCCCCAACTATGGCTACACCTTC
cdr3_aa: CASSPARPNYGYTF

d_call: .
v_call: TRBV2
clone_size: few
j_call: TRBJ2-7
cdr3_nt: TGTGCCAGCAGTAGGGACTCTAGCTCCTACGAGCAGTACTTC
cdr3_aa: CASSRDSSSYEQYF

d_call: TRBD2
v_call: TRBV7-2
clone_size: few
j_call: TRBJ2-1
cdr3_nt: TGTGCCAGCAGCTTAAGACTAGCGGTCGCGACCTACAATGAGCAGTTCTTC
cdr3_aa: CASSLRLAVATYNEQFF

d_call: TRBD1
v_call: TRBV19
clone_size: few
j_call: TRBJ2-4
cdr3_nt: TGTGCCAGTAGTACAACAGGGGAAGGTAGTGGCATTCAGTACTTC
cdr3_aa: CASSTTGEGSGIQYF

d_call: TRBD2
v_call: TRBV6-5
clone_size: few
j_call: TRBJ2-3
cdr3_nt: TGTGCCAGCAGTTCGATAGCGGGAGCGGGAGATACGCAGTATTTT
cdr3_aa: CASSSIAGAGDTQYF

d_call: TRBD2
v_call: TRBV2
clone_size: many
j_call: TRBJ2-7
cdr3_nt: TGTGCCAGCAACCTCCCAGCTAGCGGGAGCTCCTACGAGCAGTACTTC
cdr3_aa: CASNLPASGSSYEQYF

d_call: .
v_call: TRBV5-5
clone_size: .
j_call: TRBJ2-7
cdr3_nt: TGTGCCAGCAGCCGGACTGGCCCCTACGAGCAGTACTTC
cdr3_aa: CASSRTGPYEQYF

d_call: .
v_call: TRBV6-5
clone_size: few
j_call: TRBJ2-3
cdr3_nt: TGTGCCAGCAGTCCTAATTCGGATACGCAGTATTTT
cdr3_aa: CASSPNSDTQYF

d_call: .
v_call: TRBV9
clone_size: .
j_call: TRBJ1-2
cdr3_nt: TGTGCCAGCGGGATGCCGGGAAACTATGGCTACACCTTC
cdr3_aa: CASGMPGNYGYTF

d_call: .
v_call: TRBV28
clone_size: many
j_call: TRBJ2-7
cdr3_nt: TGTGCCAGCCAATTGAGTGGGTACGAGCAGTACTTC
cdr3_aa: CASQLSGYEQYF

d_call: .
v_call: TRBV7-3
clone_size: many
j_call: TRBJ2-7
cdr3_nt: TGTGCCAGCAGCTTTCAGGGCGGGTACGAGCAGTACTTC
cdr3_aa: CASSFQGGYEQYF

d_call: TRBD1
v_call: TRBV19
clone_size: .
j_call: TRBJ2-1
cdr3_nt: TGTGCCAGTAGTATTTACGGGACAGGGATATACAATGAGCAGTTCTTC
cdr3_aa: CASSIYGTGIYNEQFF

d_call: .
v_call: TRBV6-1
clone_size: few
j_call: TRBJ1-5
cdr3_nt: TGTGCCAGCAGGACTAACCTCAATCAGCCCCAGCATTTT
cdr3_aa: CASRTNLNQPQHF

d_call: .
v_call: TRBV6-6
clone_size: once
j_call: TRBJ1-5
cdr3_nt: TGTGGGATAGGACAGAGCAATCAGCCCCAGCATTTT
cdr3_aa: CGIGQSNQPQHF

d_call: .
v_call: TRBV28
clone_size: .
j_call: TRBJ2-7
cdr3_nt: TGTGCCAGTACTGGACAGTACGAGCAGTACTTC
cdr3_aa: CASTGQYEQYF

d_call: .
v_call: TRBV5-1
clone_size: .
j_call: TRBJ2-3
cdr3_nt: TGCGCCAGCAGCTTGGCTGGGGCGAAAGATACGCAGTATTTT
cdr3_aa: CASSLAGAKDTQYF

d_call: .
v_call: TRBV7-9
clone_size: .
j_call: TRBJ2-1
cdr3_nt: TGTGCCAGCAGCACCCACGCGGGTAGCGGAGTATACAATGAGCAGTTCTTC
cdr3_aa: CASSTHAGSGVYNEQFF

d_call: .
v_call: TRBV5-6
clone_size: .
j_call: TRBJ2-3
cdr3_nt: TGTGCCAGCAGCCTCGCGGCGGATACGCAGTATTTT
cdr3_aa: CASSLAADTQYF

d_call: .
v_call: TRBV18
clone_size: .
j_call: TRBJ2-1
cdr3_nt: TGTGCCAGCTCCGCCGGGAGTCTTGACAATGAGCAGTTCTTC
cdr3_aa: CASSAGSLDNEQFF

d_call: TRBD1
v_call: TRBV15
clone_size: few
j_call: TRBJ2-7
cdr3_nt: TGTGCCACCAGCAGCGGGGACAGGGGATCCTACGAGCAGTACTTC
cdr3_aa: CATSSGDRGSYEQYF

d_call: .
v_call: TRBV27
clone_size: few
j_call: TRBJ2-2
cdr3_nt: TGTGCCAGCCGCCCCTTTGACGGGGAGCTGTTTTTT
cdr3_aa: CASRPFDGELFF

d_call: .
v_call: TRBV23-1
clone_size: .
j_call: TRBJ1-5
cdr3_nt: TGCGCCAGCAGTCAATCCCCTTATAGCAATCAGCCCCAGCATTTT
cdr3_aa: CASSQSPYSNQPQHF

d_call: .
v_call: TRBV7-8
clone_size: many
j_call: TRBJ1-3
cdr3_nt: TGTGCCAGCAGGACGATGTCGTCTGAAAACACCATATATTTT
cdr3_aa: CASRTMSSENTIYF

d_call: TRBD2
v_call: TRBV6-6
clone_size: .
j_call: TRBJ2-3
cdr3_nt: TGTGCCAGCAGCCCATACGGGAGGGAGGCAGATACGCAGTATTTT
cdr3_aa: CASSPYGREADTQYF

d_call: .
v_call: TRBV2
clone_size: many
j_call: TRBJ1-2
cdr3_nt: TGTGCCAGCAGTGAAGCGGCGGACATATATGGCTACACCTTC
cdr3_aa: CASSEAADIYGYTF

d_call: .
v_call: TRBV28
clone_size: few
j_call: TRBJ2-4
cdr3_nt: TGTGCCAGCAGTTCTGGAGACGCCCTAGCCAAAAACATTCAGTACTTC
cdr3_aa: CASSSGDALAKNIQYF

d_call: .
v_call: TRBV27
clone_size: .
j_call: TRBJ2-5
cdr3_nt: TGTGCCAGCAGCCCACGGCGCCCCGGGGAGACCCAGTACTTC
cdr3_aa: CASSPRRPGETQYF

d_call: TRBD1
v_call: TRBV5-7
clone_size: few
j_call: TRBJ2-1
cdr3_nt: TGTGCCAGCAGCCTAGGACAGGGGGCACATGAGCAGTTCTTC
cdr3_aa: CASSLGQGAHEQFF

d_call: .
v_call: TRBV18
clone_size: few
j_call: TRBJ2-3
cdr3_nt: TGTGCCAGCTCAGTGGGTACTGGTTCAGATACGCAGTATTTT
cdr3_aa: CASSVGTGSDTQYF

d_call: .
v_call: TRBV27
clone_size: .
j_call: TRBJ2-3
cdr3_nt: TGTGCCAGCAGTTTGCTCGGGAGAGACACAGATACGCAGTATTTT
cdr3_aa: CASSLLGRDTDTQYF

d_call: TRBD2
v_call: TRBV6-1
clone_size: .
j_call: TRBJ2-5
cdr3_nt: TGTGCCAGCAGTACTAGCGTCTCTGAGACCCAGTACTTC
cdr3_aa: CASSTSVSETQYF

d_call: .
v_call: TRBV2
clone_size: many
j_call: TRBJ1-4
cdr3_nt: TGTGCCAGCAGGAGGGACGGGAATGAAAAACTGTTTTTT
cdr3_aa: CASRRDGNEKLFF

d_call: TRBD1
v_call: TRBV7-3
clone_size: few
j_call: TRBJ1-1
cdr3_nt: TGTGCCAGCAGCCCAAGGACAGGGGGCTACACTGAAGCTTTCTTT
cdr3_aa: CASSPRTGGYTEAFF

d_call: .
v_call: TRBV7-3
clone_size: few
j_call: TRBJ2-1
cdr3_nt: TGTGCCAGCAGCCCTAGCCAAGGGAGCTACAATGAGCAGTTCTTC
cdr3_aa: CASSPSQGSYNEQFF

d_call: .
v_call: TRBV5-1
clone_size: .
j_call: TRBJ2-1
cdr3_nt: TGCGCCAGCAACCTCGGCCCAGGGTCCGATGAGCAGTTCTTC
cdr3_aa: CASNLGPGSDEQFF

d_call: .
v_call: TRBV5-1
clone_size: few
j_call: TRBJ1-2
cdr3_nt: TGCGCCAGCAGCTTGGCCAATAACTATGGCTACACCTTC
cdr3_aa: CASSLANNYGYTF

d_call: TRBD2
v_call: TRBV11-3
clone_size: .
j_call: TRBJ2-1
cdr3_nt: TGTGCCAGCAGCTCTGGGACTAGCGTTTGGAATGAGCAGTTCTTC
cdr3_aa: CASSSGTSVWNEQFF

d_call: TRBD1
v_call: TRBV5-1
clone_size: few
j_call: TRBJ2-7
cdr3_nt: TGCGCCAGCGGACAGGGCGGCTACGAGCAGTACTTC
cdr3_aa: CASGQGGYEQYF

d_call: .
v_call: TRBV6-1
clone_size: .
j_call: TRBJ2-6
cdr3_nt: TGTGCCAGCACCCTCGGGGCGGCTGGGGCCAACGTCCTGACTTTC
cdr3_aa: CASTLGAAGANVLTF

d_call: TRBD2
v_call: TRBV11-1
clone_size: .
j_call: TRBJ2-1
cdr3_nt: TGTGCCAGCAGAAGACTAGCGGGAGATTTTGGTGAGCAGTTCTTC
cdr3_aa: CASRRLAGDFGEQFF

d_call: .
v_call: TRBV19
clone_size: few
j_call: TRBJ2-1
cdr3_nt: TGTGCCACCCGCGCCGGGACGGACTACAATGAGCAGTTCTTC
cdr3_aa: CATRAGTDYNEQFF

d_call: .
v_call: TRBV7-2
clone_size: many
j_call: TRBJ2-7
cdr3_nt: TGTGCCAGCAGCTTGTATTCCGAGCAGTACTTC
cdr3_aa: CASSLYSEQYF